One sample yielded the 9 T cell receptor beta chains listed below, sequenced in a study of T cells in Graves' hyperthyroidism and ophthalmopathy. TCR beta CDR3 region amplification was performed from RNA transcripts. A set of HTBI primers served as the primers for a first-round RT-PCR of the TCR CDR3. MiXCR, run by TCRdb on the multiplex PCR reads, gives a single entry per CDR3 protein. This table holds approximately 640,000 distinct CDR3 sequences, roughly 17% found once. Input material: blood. The receptors were sampled from a man aged 45-60 years with Graves' hyperthyroidism.

The rearrangement uses TRBV12-3 or TRBV12-4 and TRBJ2-7; D uncertain. V lost 3 bases and J lost 0, with 12 bases in between. This CDR3 is built from 15 residues. In DNA, the CDR3 is TGTGCCAGCAGTTTTGTTACGGCTAGCTCCTACGAGCAGTACTTC. Translated: CASSFVTASSYEQYF.

This clonotype was seen at least ten times. The rearrangement joins TRBV27 to TRBJ2-3; 7 nucleotides line up with TRBD2. V shed 0 bases and J 0 bases; nucleotides not matched to a gene: 0. The CDR3 is made up of 15 amino acids. Germline V gene sequence: CDR1 MNHEY, CDR2 SMNVEV (reference sequence). CDR3 region: CASSLSRESTDTQYF. In DNA, the CDR3 is TGTGCCAGCAGTTTATCGCGGGAGAGCACAGATACGCAGTATTTT.

Many counts were recorded for this clonotype. The rearrangement links TRBV7-2 to TRBJ2-7; D remains unclear. V shed 8 bases and J shed 6 bases, with 14 bases lying between them. The CDR3 length is 12 residues. Germline V CDR1 and CDR2: SGHTA, FQGNSA. CDR3 residues: CASLLKGPEQYF. The CDR3, as DNA: TGTGCCAGCTTGCTAAAAGGTCCCGAGCAGTACTTC.

This clonotype has at least ten counts. The chain couples TRBV7-9 to TRBJ2-1; TRBD2 aligns across 9 bases. The CDR3 extends over 15 amino acids. The V gene's germline CDR1 is SEHNR and CDR2 FQNEAQ (reference sequence). V shed 1 base, J shed 9 bases, and the junction held 7 bases outside the gene matches. CDR3 region: CASSLVGGRDSEQFF. The CDR3 bases are TGTGCCAGCAGCTTAGTTGGCGGGAGGGATAGTGAGCAGTTCTTC.

Many counts were recorded for this clonotype. The gene calls are TRBV29-1 and TRBJ2-3, with TRBD2 matching over 8 bases. CDR3 length equals 12 residues. CDR1 and CDR2 from the germline V gene are SQVTM and ANQGSEA. V gave up 0 bases and J gave up 11 bases; unmatched junction bases: 4. CDR3 residues: CSVEDPGGEQYF. CDR3 DNA: TGCAGCGTTGAAGATCCCGGGGGGGAGCAGTATTTT.

The table lists this clonotype with many counts. The chain combines TRBV27 with TRBJ2-7; 9 bases fit TRBD1. From germline, CDR1 is MNHEY and CDR2 SMNVEV (reference sequence). The CDR3 is 13 amino acids. The V gene end was trimmed by 6 bases and the J gene end by 6 bases; junction bases not matched to a gene: 6. In DNA form, the CDR3 reads TGTGCCAGCAGGGCTCGGGACAGGGTCGAGCAGTACTTC. Its protein product is CASRARDRVEQYF.

V and J are TRBV5-1 and TRBJ1-5; 8 bases align to TRBD1. This CDR3 region has 15 residues. The junction had 6 bases not matched to a gene; V was cut back by 3 bases and J by 4 bases. CDR1 and CDR2 from the germline V gene are SGHRS and YFSETQ. CDR3 loop: CASSYGTGPNQPQHF. The CDR3 region has the DNA TGCGCCAGCAGCTATGGGACAGGCCCTAATCAGCCCCAGCATTTT.

This clonotype has a count of ten or more. The gene calls are TRBV6-5 and TRBJ2-5; 14 bases align to TRBD2. Germline-derived CDR1 and CDR2 are MNHEY and SVGAGI. Trimming cost V 2 bases and J 4 bases; bases outside gene matches: 0. This CDR3 has 15 amino acids. In DNA form, the CDR3 reads TGTGCCAGCAGTTACGGACTAGCGGGAGGAGAGACCCAGTACTTC. Its translation: CASSYGLAGGETQYF.

V and J are TRBV6-1 and TRBJ2-1, with 10 positions matching TRBD2. The CDR3 spans 17 residues. CDR1 and CDR2 from the germline V gene are MNHNS and SASEGT. With V trimmed by 7 bases and J by 0 bases, 9 bases remained unmatched. The CDR3 bases are TGTGCCAGCATCGAAACTAGCGGGATTAACTCCTACAATGAGCAGTTCTTC. This sequence encodes CASIETSGINSYNEQFF.